The 22 T cell receptor beta chains below were found in one sample sequenced in a study of CD8 T cells in seronegative destructive rheumatoid arthritis. Produced via immunoSEQ multiplex PCR; TCRdb's table is partial and in-frame only. The table includes 10,000 to 15,000 clones, roughly four fifths detected once. The sequencing sample was made of CD8+ T cells from blood. The receptors here all came from a woman aged 25 to 50 with seronegative destructive rheumatoid arthritis.

The chain has TRBV6-6 and TRBJ2-1; no definite D call. Germline V gene lookup returns CDR1 MNHNY and CDR2 SVGAGI (reference sequence). Trimming shortened V by 0 bases and J by 7 bases, and 7 bases separated the two germline ends. This CDR3 comprises 13 residues. DNA of the CDR3: TGTGCCAGCAGTTACTCTGCAGAAAATGAGCAGTTCTTC. Protein sequence: CASSYSAENEQFF.

The genes are TRBV4-1 and TRBJ2-1; 10 positions match TRBD2. Germline assignment: CDR1 MGHRA and CDR2 YSYEKL. Unmatched junction bases numbered 10, after V lost 1 base and J lost 10 bases. The CDR3 covers 16 residues. The CDR3 sequence: CASSQVWLAGAPEQFF. The CDR3 nucleotides are TGCGCCAGCAGCCAAGTGTGGCTAGCGGGGGCCCCCGAGCAGTTCTTC.

V gene TRBV2 combines with J gene TRBJ2-2, with no clear D. CDR1 and CDR2 (germline): SNHLY, FYNNEI. The CDR3 has 14 residues. The V and J ends lost 10 bases and 1 base respectively, with 13 bases between them. The CDR3 bases are TGTGCCACCACGAGCCCCGAGAACACCGGGGAGCTGTTTTTT. This encodes CATTSPENTGELFF.

The chain links TRBV7-8 to TRBJ1-5, with D maybe TRBD1 (5 bases). Trimming left V 4 bases short and J 3 bases short, with 10 bases between. The CDR3 consists of 14 residues. Germline CDR1 is SGHVS and CDR2 is FQNEAQ. The CDR3 is CASSSTGTNQPQHF. In DNA form, the CDR3 reads TGTGCCAGCAGCTCCACAGGTACCAATCAGCCCCAGCATTTT.

This clone appeared a few times. The rearrangement uses TRBV6-5 and TRBJ2-5; weak D call: TRBD2 (6 bases). CDR1 is MNHEY and CDR2 is SVGAGI in the germline V gene. This CDR3 spans 14 amino acids. Trimming shortened V by 7 bases and J by 1 base, and 13 bases separated the two germline ends. The CDR3 bases are TGTGCCAGCACCCGGGACTCGCTCCAAGAGACCCAGTACTTC. Residues: CASTRDSLQETQYF.

Here the CDR3 reads CASRREGAYNEQFF. The DNA for the CDR3 is TGTGCCAGTAGACGGGAGGGGGCATACAATGAGCAGTTCTTC. J is TRBJ2-1 and V is TRBV19; D might be TRBD2 (8 bases). The V gene lost 6 bases and the J gene lost 4 bases, with 13 bases spanning the gap. This CDR3 contains 14 residues. Germline assignment: CDR1 LNHDA and CDR2 SQIVND (reference sequence).

This clone was seen only a few times. CDR3 nucleotides: TGTGCCAGCAGTGACTCGGGACAGGGGGCTTCACCCCTCCACTTT. Protein: CASSDSGQGASPLHF. The J gene is TRBJ1-6, the V gene TRBV6-4; 12 bases align to TRBD1. The CDR3 runs to 15 residues. Germline V gene data show CDR1 as MRHNA and CDR2 as SNTAGT. J gave up 9 bases and V 0 bases, and 0 bases lay outside the gene matches.

V is TRBV10-3 and J is TRBJ1-2; D gene unclear. The CDR3 consists of 14 residues. The V gene's germline CDR1 is ENHRY and CDR2 SYGVKD. Trimming took 2 bases from V and 6 from J, leaving 13 bases between them. The CDR3 loop reads CAISEGGNIHGYTF. The CDR3 bases are TGTGCCATCAGTGAGGGAGGAAACATCCATGGCTACACCTTC.

J is TRBJ1-1 and V is TRBV7-8; possible D gene TRBD1, 5 bases. The V end was cut by 4 bases, the J end by 6 bases, with 12 bases between. CDR3 length: 13 residues. Germline values: CDR1 SGHVS, CDR2 FQNEAQ. CDR3 coding DNA: TGTGCCAGCAGCTCCCATTGGGGGGCTGAAGCTTTCTTT. Protein product: CASSSHWGAEAFF.

This rearrangement joins TRBV11-2 to TRBJ2-5; 15 nucleotides agree with TRBD2. CDR1 is SGHAT and CDR2 is FQNNGV in the germline V gene. There are 17 residues in the CDR3. With 5 bases clipped from V and 3 bases from J, the junction kept 7 bases outside the gene matches. CDR3 residues: CASSITRTSGGEETQYF. CDR3 nucleotides: TGTGCCAGCAGCATAACCCGGACTAGCGGGGGGGAAGAGACCCAGTACTTC.

Here the CDR3 DNA reads TGTGCCAGCCGGAGGGACAATGAAAAACTGTTTTTT. Its protein is CASRRDNEKLFF. This chain connects TRBV5-4 to TRBJ1-4; D may be TRBD1 (5 bases). The CDR3 is 12 amino acids. Trimming shortened V by 7 bases and J by 5 bases, and 9 bases separated the two germline ends. Germline loops: CDR1 SGHNT, CDR2 YYREEE (reference sequence).

The chain couples TRBV5-3 to TRBJ2-2; 8 bases are a match to TRBD2. TRBV5-3 is treated as an ORF (open reading frame) with a function not yet certain. This CDR3 region has 14 residues. Unmatched junction bases numbered 7, after V lost 8 bases and J lost 4 bases. The CDR3 spells CASVSGSGTGELFF. For the CDR3, the DNA is TGTGCCAGCGTCAGCGGGAGTGGCACCGGGGAGCTGTTTTTT.

This chain connects TRBV7-9 to TRBJ2-1; 7 positions agree with TRBD2. The CDR3 is 13 amino acids. V gave up 5 bases and J gave up 8 bases; unmatched junction bases: 6. Germline CDR1 and CDR2: SEHNR and FQNEAQ (reference sequence). DNA for the CDR3: TGTGCCAGCAGCGATCCTGGGGGGGATGAGCAGTTCTTC. Amino acids: CASSDPGGDEQFF. The whole variable domain, remainder taken from reference TRBV7-9 and TRBJ2-1, is DTGVSQNPRHKITKRGQNVTFRCDPISEHNRLYWYRQTLGQGPEFLTYFQNEAQLEKSRLLSDRFSAERPKGSFSTLEIQRTEQGDSAMYLCASSDPGGDEQFFGPGTRLTVL.

The chain employs TRBV6-6 and TRBJ1-2; D gene uncertain. Germline values: CDR1 MNHNY, CDR2 SVGAGI (reference sequence). This CDR3 region has 13 residues. V was pared by 5 bases and J by 3 bases, with 10 bases between. The CDR3 nucleotides are TGTGCCAGCAGTGGGCACGGGGACTATGGCTACACCTTC. Translation gives CASSGHGDYGYTF.

The V gene is TRBV11-3, the J gene TRBJ2-3; D unclear. V lost 6 bases and J 0 bases, leaving 7 bases between the germline ends. The CDR3 runs to 13 residues. Germline CDR1 and CDR2: SGHNT and YENEEA. The CDR3 here is CASRSYSTDTQYF. As DNA, the CDR3 is TGTGCCAGCAGGTCTTATAGCACAGATACGCAGTATTTT.

The gene calls are TRBV6-1 and TRBJ2-3; 11 bases map to TRBD2. J was trimmed by 1 base and V by 3 bases; bases with no gene match: 3. This CDR3 region has 16 residues. Germline V CDR1 and CDR2: MNHNS, SASEGT. The CDR3 loop is CASSEGSGGGTDTQYF. In DNA, the CDR3 is TGTGCCAGCAGTGAGGGTAGCGGGGGGGGCACAGATACGCAGTATTTT.

The sample holds one count of this clone. This rearrangement joins TRBV6-5 to TRBJ2-5; 9 nucleotides agree with TRBD2. The CDR3 has 15 residues. V gave up 4 bases and J gave up 4 bases; unmatched junction bases: 7. The V gene's germline CDR1 is MNHEY and CDR2 SVGAGI. The CDR3 nucleotides read TGTGCCAGCAGTTCCTTAGCGGGGGCGGGAGAGACCCAGTACTTC. As protein: CASSSLAGAGETQYF.

The chain couples TRBV9 to TRBJ1-1; maybe TRBD1 (5 bases). This CDR3 comprises 16 residues. V lost 0 bases and J lost 1, with 13 bases in between. Germline V gene lookup returns CDR1 SGDLS and CDR2 YYNGEE. The CDR3: CASSVEAGWTNTEAFF. The CDR3 DNA reads TGTGCCAGCAGCGTAGAGGCAGGGTGGACGAACACTGAAGCTTTCTTT.

The rearrangement uses TRBV15 and TRBJ2-1, with a tentative D call TRBD2 (7 bases). Germline lookup yields CDR1 LNHNV and CDR2 YYDKDF (reference sequence). V lost 1 base and J lost 10, with 17 bases in between. CDR3 length equals 15 residues. This CDR3 is CATSRAAGAIKEQFF. CDR3 DNA sequence: TGTGCCACCAGCAGAGCGGCGGGGGCCATTAAAGAGCAGTTCTTC.

The gene calls are TRBV6-6 and TRBJ2-7; D uncertain. The germline V and J ends were trimmed by 4 bases and 4 bases, with 5 bases remaining between them. CDR3 length: 11 residues. Germline values: CDR1 MNHNY, CDR2 SVGAGI (reference sequence). DNA for the CDR3: TGTGCCAGCAGTTCCCGTTACGAGCAGTACTTC. Encoded protein: CASSSRYEQYF.

This chain connects TRBV6-1 to TRBJ1-6, with 10 bases aligning to TRBD1. Germline CDR1 reads MNHNS; CDR2 reads SASEGT. J lost 9 bases, V lost 2 bases, and 4 bases had no gene match. This CDR3 has 15 residues. This CDR3 reads CASSETTGGRSPLHF. The CDR3, as DNA: TGTGCCAGCAGTGAAACGACAGGGGGCCGTTCACCCCTCCACTTT.

The chain employs TRBV15 and TRBJ2-5, with 12 positions matching TRBD2. The J call may be in error: the DNA end matches TRBJ2-7 better. CDR3 size: 19 residues. CDR1 LNHNV and CDR2 YYDKDF come from the germline V gene (reference sequence). DNA for the CDR3: TGTGCCACCAGCAGAGAGGGAAGACTAGCGGGGGACCTGATTTACGAGCAGTACTTC. Its protein is CATSREGRLAGDLIYEQYF.